This is a list of T cell receptor beta chains from one sample in a study of T cell repertoires in ileal Crohn's disease. The protocol was immunoSEQ multiplex PCR, while the TCRdb copy is restricted to in-frame clones and leaves out a portion. Among 13,000 to 15,000 clones listed, around 80% were seen once. Sequenced: ileal tissue. All receptors come from an adult with Crohn's disease. Both conserved end residues are part of each CDR3. D genes are given only for firm matches. Clone size is shown for a subset of rows, as once, few, many or a class of expanded clone.

j_gene: TRBJ2-3; v_gene: TRBV4-3; d_gene: .; abundance: .; CDR3aa: CASSQVLADTDTQYF; CDR3nt: TGCGCCAGCAGCCAAGTGTTGGCGGACACAGATACGCAGTATTTT
j_gene: TRBJ1-1; v_gene: TRBV4-2; d_gene: TRBD1; abundance: .; CDR3aa: CASRVRQGDTEAFF; CDR3nt: TGTGCCAGCAGGGTACGACAGGGGGACACTGAAGCTTTCTTT
j_gene: TRBJ2-5; v_gene: TRBV9; d_gene: TRBD2; abundance: .; CDR3aa: CAPGERGGGETQYF; CDR3nt: TGTGCCCCGGGGGAGCGGGGGGGCGGGGAGACCCAGTACTTC
j_gene: TRBJ2-1; v_gene: TRBV5-4; d_gene: TRBD1; abundance: .; CDR3aa: CASSWGTGTGNYNEQFF; CDR3nt: TGTGCCAGCAGCTGGGGGACCGGGACAGGAAATTACAATGAGCAGTTCTTC
j_gene: TRBJ2-3; v_gene: TRBV27; d_gene: TRBD1; abundance: .; CDR3aa: CASSQTGTGRTDTQYF; CDR3nt: TGTGCCAGCAGTCAGACCGGGACAGGCCGCACAGATACGCAGTATTTT
j_gene: TRBJ2-1; v_gene: TRBV19; d_gene: TRBD2; abundance: few; CDR3aa: CASSMSLAVYNEQFF; CDR3nt: TGTGCCAGTAGTATGAGCCTAGCGGTTTACAATGAGCAGTTCTTC
j_gene: TRBJ1-4; v_gene: TRBV30; d_gene: TRBD1; abundance: .; CDR3aa: CAWDYRGGEKLFF; CDR3nt: TGTGCCTGGGACTACAGGGGAGGTGAAAAACTGTTTTTT
j_gene: TRBJ2-2; v_gene: TRBV9; d_gene: .; abundance: few; CDR3aa: CASSPGPGVNTGELFF; CDR3nt: TGTGCCAGCAGCCCCGGTCCCGGGGTAAACACCGGGGAGCTGTTTTTT
j_gene: TRBJ2-2; v_gene: TRBV19; d_gene: .; abundance: .; CDR3aa: CASWGEVGELFF; CDR3nt: TGTGCTAGTTGGGGCGAGGTGGGGGAGCTGTTTTTT
j_gene: TRBJ2-3; v_gene: TRBV15; d_gene: .; abundance: few; CDR3aa: CATRVSNTDTQYF; CDR3nt: TGTGCCACCCGGGTCTCCAACACAGATACGCAGTATTTT
j_gene: TRBJ1-1; v_gene: TRBV19; d_gene: .; abundance: .; CDR3aa: CASSVPPPTGGPGAFF; CDR3nt: TGTGCCAGTAGTGTACCTCCTCCCACGGGGGGGCCGGGAGCTTTCTTT
j_gene: TRBJ2-1; v_gene: TRBV7-3; d_gene: .; abundance: .; CDR3aa: CASSLGASSYNEQFF; CDR3nt: TGTGCCAGCAGCTTAGGGGCTAGCTCCTACAATGAGCAGTTCTTC
j_gene: TRBJ2-7; v_gene: TRBV4-2; d_gene: .; abundance: .; CDR3aa: CASSLSRGGSYEQYF; CDR3nt: TGTGCCAGCAGCCTGTCGAGGGGGGGCTCCTACGAGCAGTACTTC
j_gene: TRBJ1-2; v_gene: TRBV6-1; d_gene: TRBD1; abundance: .; CDR3aa: CASSLGQGAHYGYTF; CDR3nt: TGTGCCAGCAGTCTAGGACAGGGGGCACACTATGGCTACACCTTC
j_gene: TRBJ1-4; v_gene: TRBV2; d_gene: .; abundance: .; CDR3aa: CASRAGLNEKLFF; CDR3nt: TGTGCCAGCCGGGCGGGGCTTAATGAAAAACTGTTTTTT
j_gene: TRBJ1-4; v_gene: TRBV19; d_gene: TRBD1; abundance: .; CDR3aa: CASSLSGTGGTEAFF; CDR3nt: TGTGCCAGTAGCCTTTCCGGGACAGGGGGCACGGAGGCGTTTTTT
j_gene: TRBJ1-6; v_gene: TRBV7-2; d_gene: TRBD1; abundance: .; CDR3aa: CASSVGQGHSPLHF; CDR3nt: TGTGCCAGCAGCGTTGGACAGGGACATTCACCCCTCCACTTT
j_gene: TRBJ2-5; v_gene: TRBV10-3; d_gene: TRBD2; abundance: .; CDR3aa: CAISDPTGDGGETQYF; CDR3nt: TGTGCCATCAGTGATCCAACGGGGGACGGGGGGGAGACCCAGTACTTC
j_gene: TRBJ2-3; v_gene: TRBV4-2; d_gene: TRBD1; abundance: .; CDR3aa: CASSQEGGPSTDTQYF; CDR3nt: TGTGCCAGCAGCCAAGAAGGGGGCCCTAGCACAGATACGCAGTATTTT
j_gene: TRBJ2-3; v_gene: TRBV6-6; d_gene: TRBD2; abundance: .; CDR3aa: CASRLTIAGYTDTQYF; CDR3nt: TGTGCCAGCAGGCTCACAATAGCGGGCTACACAGATACGCAGTATTTT
j_gene: TRBJ2-7; v_gene: TRBV6-1; d_gene: TRBD1; abundance: .; CDR3aa: CASSFRDSESYEQYF; CDR3nt: TGTGCCAGCAGCTTTCGGGACAGTGAATCCTACGAGCAGTACTTC
j_gene: TRBJ1-6; v_gene: TRBV27; d_gene: TRBD1; abundance: .; CDR3aa: CASKRGQGGVGNSPLHF; CDR3nt: TGTGCCAGCAAGAGGGGACAGGGGGGAGTTGGTAATTCACCCCTCCACTTT
j_gene: TRBJ2-7; v_gene: TRBV7-2; d_gene: .; abundance: .; CDR3aa: CASSLRASTAFSYEQYF; CDR3nt: TGTGCCAGCAGCTTAAGGGCGTCGACAGCCTTCTCCTACGAGCAGTACTTC
j_gene: TRBJ2-2; v_gene: TRBV30; d_gene: TRBD2; abundance: .; CDR3aa: CAWSVLPHDSGGANTGELFF; CDR3nt: TGTGCCTGGAGTGTACTTCCCCATGATAGCGGGGGCGCGAACACCGGGGAGCTGTTTTTT
j_gene: TRBJ2-1; v_gene: TRBV21-1; d_gene: .; abundance: .; CDR3aa: CASSKRPDNEQFF; CDR3nt: TGTGCCAGCAGCAAGAGGCCAGACAATGAGCAGTTCTTC
j_gene: TRBJ2-7; v_gene: TRBV23-1; d_gene: .; abundance: .; CDR3aa: CASSPRGSYEQYF; CDR3nt: TGCGCCAGCAGTCCCCGGGGGAGCTACGAGCAGTACTTC
j_gene: TRBJ1-3; v_gene: TRBV2; d_gene: .; abundance: .; CDR3aa: CASSDQEVGNTIYF; CDR3nt: TGTGCCAGCAGTGACCAAGAGGTGGGAAACACCATATATTTT
j_gene: TRBJ1-2; v_gene: TRBV5-1; d_gene: .; abundance: .; CDR3aa: CASSLGTVNYGYTF; CDR3nt: TGCGCCAGCAGCTTGGGGACAGTAAACTATGGCTACACCTTC
j_gene: TRBJ2-6; v_gene: TRBV19; d_gene: .; abundance: once; CDR3aa: CASSIGRGRLSGANVLTF; CDR3nt: TGTGCCAGTAGTATAGGGAGAGGGCGCCTCTCTGGGGCCAACGTCCTGACTTTC
j_gene: TRBJ2-3; v_gene: TRBV5-1; d_gene: .; abundance: .; CDR3aa: CASSPFQGLDTQYF; CDR3nt: TGCGCCAGCAGCCCGTTTCAGGGTTTGGATACGCAGTATTTT
j_gene: TRBJ2-7; v_gene: TRBV7-2; d_gene: TRBD1; abundance: .; CDR3aa: CASSWGTGASYEQYF; CDR3nt: TGTGCCAGCAGCTGGGGGACAGGGGCCTCCTACGAGCAGTACTTC
j_gene: TRBJ1-5; v_gene: TRBV4-3; d_gene: .; abundance: .; CDR3aa: CASSQEPGQPQHF; CDR3nt: TGCGCCAGCAGCCAAGAACCGGGTCAGCCCCAGCATTTT
j_gene: TRBJ2-2; v_gene: TRBV27; d_gene: TRBD1; abundance: .; CDR3aa: CASRARGHTGELFF; CDR3nt: TGTGCCAGCAGGGCCAGGGGGCACACCGGGGAGCTGTTTTTT
j_gene: TRBJ2-3; v_gene: TRBV18; d_gene: TRBD1; abundance: .; CDR3aa: CASSRGTGDTQYF; CDR3nt: TGTGCCAGCTCACGAGGGACAGGAGATACGCAGTATTTT
j_gene: TRBJ1-4; v_gene: TRBV30; d_gene: .; abundance: .; CDR3aa: CAWSVWQGNEKLFF; CDR3nt: TGTGCCTGGAGTGTTTGGCAGGGAAATGAAAAACTGTTTTTT